One and the same sample provided the 28 T cell receptor beta chains below, sequenced in a study of blood T cell repertoires in COVID-19. The method was immunoSEQ multiplex PCR; TCRdb's version includes in-frame clones alone and lacks a portion of them. The table lists 300,000 to 400,000 clones, 75% to 90% of them singletons. The sample taken for sequencing was PBMCs or T cells enriched from blood (not recorded which). The origin of the receptors is a man in his sixties who had recovered from COVID-19.

The rearrangement links TRBV11-2 to TRBJ1-5; tentative D call: TRBD1 (5 bases). The V gene lost 4 bases and the J gene lost 7 bases, with 17 bases spanning the gap. CDR1 SGHAT and CDR2 FQNNGV come from the germline V gene. The CDR3 runs to 15 residues. CDR3 nucleotide sequence: TGTGCCAGCAGCTCCTCGTACCAGGGAGGGCAGCCCCAGCATTTT. Residues: CASSSSYQGGQPQHF.

The chain links TRBV21-1 to TRBJ1-6; the table's D gene call, TRBD1, was not cross checked with the DNA. TRBV21-1 is deemed a pseudogene. CDR3 length equals 20 residues. The CDR3 DNA reads as TGTGCCAGCAGCAAAGTCTTGGACAGGGGGGATGGCTCCTATAATTCACCCCTCCACTTT. Translated, it gives CASSKVLDRGDGSYNSPLHF.

The chain couples TRBV3-1 (or the pseudogene TRBV3-2) to TRBJ1-4; 8 bases agree with TRBD1. The CDR3 totals 16 residues. Germline V gives CDR1 LGHDT, CDR2 YNNKEL (reference sequence). V lost 0 bases to trimming and J lost 8 bases; unmatched junction nucleotides: 8. The CDR3 DNA follows: TGTGCCAGCAGCCAAGATCAGGGGGCGCCTTTGGAAAAACTGTTTTTT. It translates to CASSQDQGAPLEKLFF.

This clone came up once. The V and J genes are TRBV7-3 and TRBJ1-6; D is possibly TRBD1 (6 bases). CDR3 length equals 13 residues. Trimming left V 4 bases short and J 8 bases short, with 9 bases between. Germline-derived CDR1 and CDR2 are SGHTA and FQGTGA. The CDR3 region has the DNA TGTGCCAGCAGCTGGAGACAGGATTCACCCCTCCACTTT. This translates into CASSWRQDSPLHF. The entire variable domain, with the rest obtained from reference TRBV7-3 and TRBJ1-6, is as follows: GAGVSQTPSNKVTEKGKYVELRCDPISGHTALYWYRQSLGQGPEFLIYFQGTGAADDSGLPNDRFFAVRPEGSVSTLKIQRTERGDSAVYLCASSWRQDSPLHFGNGTRLTVT.

V usage is TRBV6-1 and J usage is TRBJ2-1, with 7 nucleotides matching TRBD1. The CDR3 loop spans 14 amino acids. Germline V gives CDR1 MNHNS, CDR2 SASEGT. V was clipped by 2 bases and J by 4 bases; unmatched bases: 2. The CDR3 reads CASSEFRGYNEQFF. CDR3 in DNA: TGTGCCAGCAGTGAATTCAGGGGGTACAATGAGCAGTTCTTC.

V and J are TRBV28 and TRBJ2-1; 9 nucleotides match TRBD1. Germline lookup yields CDR1 MDHEN and CDR2 SYDVKM. Trimming took 8 bases from V and 7 from J; bases not matched to a gene: 12. The CDR3 is made up of 15 amino acids. In nucleotides, the CDR3 is TGTGCCAGCCCCAGCCCGGGACAGGGATGGAATGAGCAGTTCTTC. Protein: CASPSPGQGWNEQFF.

The chain has TRBV2 and TRBJ1-2, with 8 positions matching TRBD1. Germline assignment: CDR1 SNHLY and CDR2 FYNNEI. The CDR3 totals 14 residues. With 6 bases clipped from V and 2 bases from J, the junction kept 5 bases outside the gene matches. CDR3 in amino acids: CASRDTGGNYGYTF. CDR3 DNA: TGTGCCAGCAGGGACACAGGGGGAAACTATGGCTACACCTTC.

V is TRBV10-2 and J is TRBJ1-1; D uncertain. The germline V gene encodes CDR1 WSHSY and CDR2 SAAADI. V shed 0 bases and J shed 6 bases, with 5 bases lying between them. The CDR3 covers 12 residues. The CDR3 sequence is CASSESFSEAFF. For the CDR3, the DNA is TGCGCCAGCAGTGAGTCCTTTTCTGAAGCTTTCTTT.

The chain combines TRBV24-1 with TRBJ2-3; 8 bases agree with TRBD2. The J segment lost 3 bases and the V segment lost 5 bases, leaving 9 bases of the junction unmatched. This CDR3 has 16 residues. Germline V CDR1 and CDR2: KGHDR, SFDVKD. The CDR3 region has the DNA TGTGCCACCAGTGGGAGGGTCCGGGAGGGGACAGATACGCAGTATTTT. Translated: CATSGRVREGTDTQYF.

The gene calls are TRBV6-2 or TRBV6-3 and TRBJ1-5; D might be TRBD1 (5 bases). V lost 4 bases and J 7 bases, leaving 11 bases between the germline ends. CDR3 size: 13 residues. In germline, CDR1 is MNHEY, CDR2 SVGEGT. CDR3 in DNA: TGTGCCAGCAGTTTTAGGGGCGGCCAGCCCCAGCATTTT. Amino acid sequence: CASSFRGGQPQHF.

The chain uses TRBV6-5 and TRBJ1-1; 9 bases align to TRBD1. CDR1 is MNHEY, CDR2 SVGAGI, per germline. The CDR3 covers 14 residues. After removal of 6 bases from V and 5 bases from J, the junction contained 7 bases not matched to a gene. CDR3 nucleotides: TGTGCCAGCAGCCAAGACAGGGGGAGGACTGAAGCTTTCTTT. Its translation is CASSQDRGRTEAFF.

V usage is TRBV5-1 and J usage is TRBJ2-2; TRBD2 matches at 10 bases. After removal of 0 bases from V and 8 bases from J, the junction contained 7 bases not matched to a gene. This CDR3 has 16 amino acids. The V gene's germline CDR1 is SGHRS and CDR2 YFSETQ. CDR3 nucleotides: TGCGCCAGCAGCTTGGGAGGACTAGCGGTCCAAGGGGAGCTGTTTTTT. Its protein product is CASSLGGLAVQGELFF.

This clone was detected only once. The chain is built from TRBV15 and TRBJ1-2, with unresolved D. This CDR3 has 15 amino acids. Germline assignment: CDR1 LNHNV and CDR2 YYDKDF (reference sequence). V was clipped by 5 bases and J by 4 bases, with 17 bases between them. CDR3 DNA sequence: TGTGCCACCAGCGGCTATGAGGGCGATTCCTATGGCTACACCTTC. Protein product: CATSGYEGDSYGYTF. Looking up the rest from reference TRBV15 and TRBJ1-2 gives the full variable domain: DAMVIQNPRYQVTQFGKPVTLSCSQTLNHNVMYWYQQKSSQAPKLLFHYYDKDFNNEADTPDNFQSRRPNTSFCFLDIRSPGLGDTAMYLCATSGYEGDSYGYTFGSGTRLTVV.

The sample holds one count of this clone. The chain joins TRBV3-1 (or the pseudogene TRBV3-2) to TRBJ1-4, with 8 bases matching TRBD1. Germline V lookup: CDR1 LGHDT, CDR2 YNNKEL (reference sequence). V dropped 2 bases and J dropped 5; count of bases not matched to a gene: 10. The CDR3 is 17 residues long. CDR3 nucleotide sequence: TGTGCCAGCAGCCAAATACCCCGGACAGGGATAAATGAAAAACTGTTTTTT. Translation: CASSQIPRTGINEKLFF.

This sequence joins TRBV6-5 and TRBJ2-7, with 13 bases fitting TRBD2. Germline CDR1 reads MNHEY; CDR2 reads SVGAGI. The length of the CDR3 is 15 residues. The J segment lost 10 bases and the V segment lost 6 bases, leaving 12 bases of the junction unmatched. CDR3 residues: CASSRLGLAGTSQYF. The CDR3 region has the DNA TGTGCCAGCAGCCGACTGGGACTAGCGGGGACATCTCAGTACTTC.

The chain recombines TRBV5-4 with TRBJ2-1; possible D gene TRBD2, 5 bases. There are 14 residues in the CDR3. Per the germline V gene, CDR1 is SGHNT and CDR2 is YYREEE (reference sequence). V lost 4 bases and J lost 6, with 14 bases in between. In nucleotides, the CDR3 is TGTGCCAGCAGCGGTAAGCGCGAGGGCAATGAGCAGTTCTTC. It translates to CASSGKREGNEQFF.

This chain connects TRBV5-1 to TRBJ2-7, with D possibly TRBD2 on 6 matching bases. The CDR3 length is 15 residues. Between the trimmed V and J ends, which lost 2 bases and 0 bases, there was a span of 12 bases. The germline V gene has CDR1 SGHRS and CDR2 YFSETQ. CDR3 in amino acids: CASSLSGTASYEQYF. In DNA, the CDR3 is TGCGCCAGCAGCTTATCAGGGACTGCCTCCTACGAGCAGTACTTC.

The chain combines TRBV5-1 with TRBJ2-4; D is possibly TRBD2 (6 bases). Trimming left V 4 bases short and J 8 bases short, with 13 bases between. Germline V gene sequence: CDR1 SGHRS, CDR2 YFSETQ. CDR3 length: 13 residues. CDR3 DNA sequence: TGCGCCAGCAGCCCGGGAGTGGGGGACATTCAGTACTTC. This translates into CASSPGVGDIQYF.

V and J are TRBV11-1 and TRBJ2-7; the match to TRBD2 covers 9 bases. V shed 3 bases and J 2 bases; nucleotides not matched to a gene: 8. CDR1 is SGHAT and CDR2 is FQDESV in the germline V gene (reference sequence). The CDR3 runs 16 residues. The DNA of the CDR3 is TGTGCCAGCAGCTTGTTAGGGACTAGCACCGCCTACGAGCAGTACTTC. It translates to CASSLLGTSTAYEQYF.

This clone has just a few counts. This chain joins TRBV11-2 and TRBJ1-1; no definite D call. The CDR3 extends over 15 amino acids. Trimming pared 0 bases from V and 4 bases from J, leaving 12 bases between. CDR1 SGHAT and CDR2 FQNNGV come from the germline V gene. Here the CDR3 reads CASSLDHMATTEAFF. In DNA form, the CDR3 reads TGTGCCAGCAGCTTAGATCACATGGCAACCACTGAAGCTTTCTTT.

The chain uses TRBV5-4 and TRBJ1-2; the D gene is possibly TRBD1 (6 bases). CDR3 length equals 16 residues. The germline V gene has CDR1 SGHNT and CDR2 YYREEE (reference sequence). Trimming took off 4 bases at V and 4 bases at J, with 20 bases between the two ends. The CDR3 loop reads CASSHKGQQGGYGYTF. In DNA form, the CDR3 reads TGTGCCAGCAGCCATAAAGGCCAACAGGGCGGCTATGGCTACACCTTC. The full variable domain, in which reference TRBV5-4 and TRBJ1-2 provide the parts outside the CDR3, is ETGVTQSPTHLIKTRGQQVTLRCSSQSGHNTVSWYQQALGQGPQFIFQYYREEENGRGNFPPRFSGLQFPNYSSELNVNALELDDSALYLCASSHKGQQGGYGYTFGSGTRLTVV.

This chain joins TRBV11-2 and TRBJ1-1, with 10 bases that match TRBD1. Unmatched junction bases numbered 10, after V lost 5 bases and J lost 7 bases. The CDR3 runs to 15 residues. Germline assignment: CDR1 SGHAT and CDR2 FQNNGV. DNA of the CDR3: TGTGCCAGCAGCCCCAGACAGGGGGCGATGGGTGAAGCTTTCTTT. This codes for CASSPRQGAMGEAFF.

This chain joins TRBV15 and TRBJ2-7; perhaps TRBD2 as D (7 bases). This CDR3 has 16 residues. The germline CDR1 and CDR2 sequences are LNHNV and YYDKDF (reference sequence). Trimming shortened V by 3 bases and J by 1 base, and 16 bases separated the two germline ends. The CDR3 protein is CATSRLEGGVSYEQYF. For the CDR3, the DNA is TGTGCCACCAGCAGGCTCGAGGGGGGGGTGTCCTACGAGCAGTACTTC.

The chain uses TRBV18 and TRBJ2-2; 10 bases agree with TRBD2. With 8 bases clipped from V and 4 bases from J, the junction kept 10 bases outside the gene matches. The CDR3 consists of 16 residues. CDR1 is KGHSH, CDR2 LQKENI, per germline. Written as DNA, the CDR3 is TGTGCCAGCACCCCCGGGCTAGCGGGAGTCACCGGGGAGCTGTTTTTT. Amino acids: CASTPGLAGVTGELFF.

This clone showed up just once. The V call is TRBV2, the J call TRBJ1-2; 7 bases align to TRBD1. There are 14 residues in the CDR3. Germline V gene sequence: CDR1 SNHLY, CDR2 FYNNEI. V lost 6 bases, J lost 0 bases, and 4 bases stayed unmatched. CDR3: CASRAGTANYGYTF. CDR3 in DNA: TGTGCCAGCAGGGCCGGGACAGCTAACTATGGCTACACCTTC.

The chain joins TRBV19 to TRBJ2-2; 13 positions agree with TRBD2. The V gene's germline CDR1 is LNHDA and CDR2 SQIVND (reference sequence). V lost 6 bases, J lost 3 bases, and 10 bases stayed unmatched. This CDR3 has 18 amino acids. The CDR3 here is CASRPGLAGLRDTGELFF. The CDR3 bases are TGTGCCAGTAGGCCGGGACTAGCGGGACTTAGGGACACCGGGGAGCTGTTTTTT.

The V and J genes are TRBV19 and TRBJ1-6; D is ambiguous. The germline V gene has CDR1 LNHDA and CDR2 SQIVND (reference sequence). The CDR3 has 13 residues. Trimming removed 1 base from V and 5 bases from J, with 3 bases in between. The CDR3 loop is CASSIVDNSPLHF. As DNA, the CDR3 is TGTGCCAGTAGTATAGTAGATAATTCACCCCTCCACTTT.

The rearrangement joins TRBV5-4 to TRBJ2-3, with D perhaps matching TRBD2 (5 bases). The CDR3 has 14 amino acids. From germline, CDR1 is SGHNT and CDR2 YYREEE (reference sequence). V was cut by 4 bases and J by 4 bases, with 13 bases left in between. CDR3 bases: TGTGCCAGCAGCGCAAAAGTTAGCGCAGATACGCAGTATTTT. The encoded protein is CASSAKVSADTQYF.